The rows below give T cell receptor beta chains drawn from one sample of a study of human T cells and chemical hapten exposure. TCRdb re-derived calls from the RACE reads in MiXCR, one entry per CDR3 protein. The table includes roughly 380,000 distinct CDR3 sequences, 4% to 6% detected once. Specimen: whole blood, collected in connection with sensitization to the hapten diphenylcyclopropenone (DPC). The source is a woman in her 50s with alopecia areata. Some clones in this sample may be carry-over from other donors' samples. CDR3s include the opening cysteine and the closing phenylalanine or tryptophan. A D gene is named only where the DNA matches it firmly. Clone size is given for some rows only: seen once, a few or many times, or a class if the clone is expanded.

v_call: TRBV12-3/TRBV12-4
cdr3_length: 14
j_call: TRBJ1-2
clone_size: -
d_call: -
cdr3_aa: CASSFNSGDYGYTF
cdr3_nt: TGTGCCAGCAGTTTTAACAGCGGTGACTATGGCTACACCTTC

v_call: TRBV20-1
cdr3_length: 14
j_call: TRBJ1-4
clone_size: -
d_call: -
cdr3_aa: CSAIAVATNEKLFF
cdr3_nt: TGCAGTGCTATTGCGGTTGCAACTAATGAAAAACTGTTTTTT

v_call: TRBV27
cdr3_length: 13
j_call: TRBJ2-3
clone_size: few
d_call: -
cdr3_aa: CASSRVGTDTQYF
cdr3_nt: TGTGCCAGCAGTCGCGTGGGCACAGATACGCAGTATTTT

v_call: TRBV7-8
cdr3_length: 16
j_call: TRBJ2-1
clone_size: many
d_call: -
cdr3_aa: CASSLPSVAGSNEQFF
cdr3_nt: TGTGCCAGCAGCTTACCATCGGTCGCGGGGAGCAATGAGCAGTTCTTC

v_call: TRBV20-1
cdr3_length: 12
j_call: TRBJ1-5
clone_size: -
d_call: -
cdr3_aa: CSADLGSQSQHF
cdr3_nt: TGCAGTGCTGATCTCGGCTCTCAGTCCCAGCATTTT

v_call: TRBV4-1
cdr3_length: 12
j_call: TRBJ1-1
clone_size: many
d_call: -
cdr3_aa: CASNLDNTEAFF
cdr3_nt: TGCGCCAGCAATCTGGACAACACTGAAGCTTTCTTT

v_call: TRBV7-9
cdr3_length: 15
j_call: TRBJ2-2
clone_size: few
d_call: -
cdr3_aa: CASTALSLGAGELFF
cdr3_nt: TGTGCCAGCACCGCCCTATCATTGGGTGCCGGGGAGCTGTTTTTT

v_call: TRBV6-2/TRBV6-3
cdr3_length: 14
j_call: TRBJ1-5
clone_size: -
d_call: -
cdr3_aa: CASSYPQGRQPQHF
cdr3_nt: TGTGCCAGCAGTTACCCCCAGGGACGCCAGCCCCAGCATTTT

v_call: TRBV6-4
cdr3_length: 15
j_call: TRBJ2-1
clone_size: many
d_call: -
cdr3_aa: CASSTTPETYNEQFF
cdr3_nt: TGTGCCAGCAGTACCACCCCAGAAACCTACAATGAGCAGTTCTTC

v_call: TRBV2
cdr3_length: 14
j_call: TRBJ2-7
clone_size: many
d_call: -
cdr3_aa: CASSVSRSSYEQYF
cdr3_nt: TGTGCCAGTAGTGTGAGCAGGAGCTCCTACGAGCAGTACTTC

v_call: TRBV7-2
cdr3_length: 14
j_call: TRBJ2-3
clone_size: many
d_call: -
cdr3_aa: CASSSTSSTDTQYF
cdr3_nt: TGTGCCAGCAGTTCTACCTCGAGCACAGATACGCAGTATTTT

v_call: TRBV6-2/TRBV6-3
cdr3_length: 14
j_call: TRBJ1-5
clone_size: -
d_call: -
cdr3_aa: CASQVGGRNQPQHF
cdr3_nt: TGTGCCAGCCAAGTAGGAGGGCGGAATCAGCCCCAGCATTTT

v_call: TRBV27
cdr3_length: 12
j_call: TRBJ2-7
clone_size: many
d_call: -
cdr3_aa: CASMGRDHEQYF
cdr3_nt: TGTGCCAGCATGGGCAGGGACCACGAGCAGTACTTC

v_call: TRBV29-1
cdr3_length: 12
j_call: TRBJ2-1
clone_size: few
d_call: -
cdr3_aa: CSVNREPNEQFF
cdr3_nt: TGCAGCGTTAACAGGGAACCCAATGAGCAGTTCTTC

v_call: TRBV7-9
cdr3_length: 17
j_call: TRBJ2-1
clone_size: -
d_call: -
cdr3_aa: CASSLTLTPTSYNEQFF
cdr3_nt: TGTGCCAGCAGCCTAACTTTAACTCCAACCTCGTACAATGAGCAGTTCTTC

v_call: TRBV12-3/TRBV12-4
cdr3_length: 17
j_call: TRBJ1-5
clone_size: once
d_call: -
cdr3_aa: CASSLALRGAFNQPQHF
cdr3_nt: TGTGCCAGCAGTTTAGCGCTAAGGGGGGCCTTCAATCAGCCCCAGCATTTT

v_call: TRBV6-5
cdr3_length: 14
j_call: TRBJ1-1
clone_size: -
d_call: -
cdr3_aa: CASSRTTVNTEAFF
cdr3_nt: TGTGCCAGCAGTCGCACAACGGTGAACACTGAAGCTTTCTTT

v_call: TRBV30
cdr3_length: 12
j_call: TRBJ1-1
clone_size: -
d_call: -
cdr3_aa: CAWGPLNTEAFF
cdr3_nt: TGTGCCTGGGGCCCCTTGAACACTGAAGCTTTCTTT

v_call: TRBV6-2/TRBV6-3
cdr3_length: 15
j_call: TRBJ1-1
clone_size: many
d_call: TRBD1
cdr3_aa: CASRWDRALNTEAFF
cdr3_nt: TGTGCCAGCAGGTGGGACAGGGCCCTGAACACTGAAGCTTTCTTT

v_call: TRBV3-1
cdr3_length: 13
j_call: TRBJ1-2
clone_size: -
d_call: -
cdr3_aa: CASSQDRRGGYTF
cdr3_nt: TGTGCCAGCAGCCAAGATAGGCGCGGCGGCTACACCTTC

v_call: TRBV29-1
cdr3_length: 13
j_call: TRBJ1-2
clone_size: many
d_call: TRBD1
cdr3_aa: CSVDPGQNYGYTF
cdr3_nt: TGCAGCGTTGATCCGGGACAGAACTATGGCTACACCTTC

v_call: TRBV10-3
cdr3_length: 13
j_call: TRBJ2-5
clone_size: -
d_call: TRBD1
cdr3_aa: CALRGTGEETQYF
cdr3_nt: TGTGCCCTCAGAGGGACAGGGGAAGAGACCCAGTACTTC

v_call: TRBV20-1
cdr3_length: 14
j_call: TRBJ1-2
clone_size: -
d_call: -
cdr3_aa: CSASSRGGGYGYTF
cdr3_nt: TGCAGTGCTAGCTCCCGGGGAGGAGGCTATGGCTACACCTTC

v_call: TRBV28
cdr3_length: 13
j_call: TRBJ2-3
clone_size: many
d_call: -
cdr3_aa: CASSRQPTDTQYF
cdr3_nt: TGTGCCAGCAGTCGACAGCCCACAGATACGCAGTATTTT

v_call: TRBV29-1
cdr3_length: 13
j_call: TRBJ1-3
clone_size: few
d_call: -
cdr3_aa: CSARLDSGNTIYF
cdr3_nt: TGCAGCGCTCGACTTGACTCTGGAAACACCATATATTTT

v_call: TRBV6-5
cdr3_length: 14
j_call: TRBJ1-4
clone_size: -
d_call: TRBD1
cdr3_aa: CASRQGDPNEKLFF
cdr3_nt: TGTGCCAGCAGGCAGGGGGACCCTAATGAAAAACTGTTTTTT

v_call: TRBV6-1
cdr3_length: 14
j_call: TRBJ1-1
clone_size: few
d_call: -
cdr3_aa: CASSETAANTEAFF
cdr3_nt: TGTGCCAGCAGTGAAACGGCAGCAAACACTGAAGCTTTCTTT

v_call: TRBV6-1
cdr3_length: 18
j_call: TRBJ1-1
clone_size: many
d_call: -
cdr3_aa: CASSEARYRMMYNTEAFF
cdr3_nt: TGTGCCAGCAGTGAAGCCAGATACCGGATGATGTATAACACTGAAGCTTTCTTT

v_call: TRBV29-1
cdr3_length: 12
j_call: TRBJ2-5
clone_size: many
d_call: TRBD2
cdr3_aa: CSVRTSSKTQYF
cdr3_nt: TGCAGCGTAAGGACTAGTTCCAAGACCCAGTACTTC

v_call: TRBV6-4
cdr3_length: 11
j_call: TRBJ2-5
clone_size: many
d_call: -
cdr3_aa: CASKNVETQYF
cdr3_nt: TGTGCCAGCAAAAACGTGGAGACCCAGTACTTC

v_call: TRBV5-1
cdr3_length: 15
j_call: TRBJ2-7
clone_size: few
d_call: -
cdr3_aa: CASSLVGGQTYEQYF
cdr3_nt: TGCGCCAGCAGCTTGGTCGGGGGACAGACGTACGAGCAGTACTTC

v_call: TRBV11-2
cdr3_length: 17
j_call: TRBJ2-2
clone_size: -
d_call: -
cdr3_aa: CASSWSFRGTNTGELFF
cdr3_nt: TGTGCCAGCAGCTGGAGCTTCAGGGGTACCAACACCGGGGAGCTGTTTTTT

v_call: TRBV5-1
cdr3_length: 13
j_call: TRBJ2-2
clone_size: few
d_call: TRBD2
cdr3_aa: CASSTSASGELFF
cdr3_nt: TGCGCCAGCAGCACTAGCGCCTCCGGGGAGCTGTTTTTT

v_call: TRBV6-5
cdr3_length: 18
j_call: TRBJ1-1
clone_size: many
d_call: -
cdr3_aa: CASSYSKARPTKNTEAFF
cdr3_nt: TGTGCCAGCAGTTACTCGAAAGCCAGACCCACAAAGAACACTGAAGCTTTCTTT

v_call: TRBV6-6
cdr3_length: 16
j_call: TRBJ2-3
clone_size: few
d_call: -
cdr3_aa: CASSFGTTTSTDTQYF
cdr3_nt: TGTGCCAGCAGTTTCGGGACAACTACTAGCACAGATACGCAGTATTTT

v_call: TRBV15
cdr3_length: 11
j_call: TRBJ2-7
clone_size: few
d_call: -
cdr3_aa: CATSTVSEQYF
cdr3_nt: TGTGCCACCAGCACCGTTTCCGAGCAGTACTTC

v_call: TRBV7-6
cdr3_length: 13
j_call: TRBJ2-1
clone_size: many
d_call: TRBD1
cdr3_aa: CASSRTGGNEQFF
cdr3_nt: TGTGCCAGCAGCCGGACAGGGGGCAATGAGCAGTTCTTC

v_call: TRBV28
cdr3_length: 11
j_call: TRBJ1-2
clone_size: many
d_call: -
cdr3_aa: CASSWGDGYTF
cdr3_nt: TGTGCCAGCAGTTGGGGAGATGGCTACACCTTC

v_call: TRBV5-1
cdr3_length: 15
j_call: TRBJ2-5
clone_size: many
d_call: TRBD1
cdr3_aa: CASSPTGAFQETQYF
cdr3_nt: TGCGCCAGCAGCCCCACAGGGGCGTTCCAAGAGACCCAGTACTTC

v_call: TRBV28
cdr3_length: 16
j_call: TRBJ1-5
clone_size: -
d_call: -
cdr3_aa: CASSFPLGVGNQPQHF
cdr3_nt: TGTGCCAGCAGTTTTCCCCTGGGGGTAGGCAATCAGCCCCAGCATTTT

v_call: TRBV12-3/TRBV12-4
cdr3_length: 15
j_call: TRBJ2-2
clone_size: many
d_call: -
cdr3_aa: CASSLDPLRAGELFF
cdr3_nt: TGTGCCAGCAGTTTGGACCCCCTGCGGGCCGGGGAGCTGTTTTTT

v_call: TRBV11-2
cdr3_length: 14
j_call: TRBJ2-7
clone_size: -
d_call: -
cdr3_aa: CASSLIRAPYEQYF
cdr3_nt: TGTGCCAGCAGCTTAATAAGGGCCCCGTACGAGCAGTACTTC

v_call: TRBV6-6
cdr3_length: 18
j_call: TRBJ2-1
clone_size: few
d_call: TRBD2
cdr3_aa: CASSFYSPTSGGANEQFF
cdr3_nt: TGTGCCAGCAGTTTCTATTCTCCGACTAGCGGGGGGGCGAATGAGCAGTTCTTC

v_call: TRBV5-1
cdr3_length: 16
j_call: TRBJ2-1
clone_size: few
d_call: -
cdr3_aa: CASSTNSRGDYNEQFF
cdr3_nt: TGCGCCAGCAGCACCAACTCCCGAGGGGACTACAATGAGCAGTTCTTC

v_call: TRBV20-1
cdr3_length: 15
j_call: TRBJ2-7
clone_size: many
d_call: TRBD2
cdr3_aa: CSARDLTSGAYEQYF
cdr3_nt: TGCAGTGCTAGAGATCTGACTAGCGGAGCCTACGAGCAGTACTTC

v_call: TRBV4-3
cdr3_length: 15
j_call: TRBJ2-1
clone_size: -
d_call: TRBD2
cdr3_aa: CASSPTWREGNEQFF
cdr3_nt: TGCGCCAGCAGCCCCACATGGCGGGAGGGGAATGAGCAGTTCTTC

v_call: TRBV7-9
cdr3_length: 16
j_call: TRBJ2-3
clone_size: -
d_call: -
cdr3_aa: CASSPLGGRSTDTQYF
cdr3_nt: TGTGCCAGCAGCCCCCTTGGGGGGAGGAGCACAGATACGCAGTATTTT

v_call: TRBV2
cdr3_length: 13
j_call: TRBJ1-6
clone_size: many
d_call: -
cdr3_aa: CASNPGENSPLHF
cdr3_nt: TGTGCCAGCAATCCAGGGGAAAATTCACCCCTCCACTTT

v_call: TRBV9
cdr3_length: 14
j_call: TRBJ2-7
clone_size: few
d_call: -
cdr3_aa: CASSVGSTSYEQYF
cdr3_nt: TGTGCCAGCAGCGTCGGGTCCACCTCCTACGAGCAGTACTTC

v_call: TRBV6-1
cdr3_length: 15
j_call: TRBJ2-1
clone_size: many
d_call: TRBD2
cdr3_aa: CASSVLAGAYNEQFF
cdr3_nt: TGTGCCAGCAGTGTACTAGCGGGGGCCTACAATGAGCAGTTCTTC

v_call: TRBV20-1
cdr3_length: 16
j_call: TRBJ2-2
clone_size: many
d_call: -
cdr3_aa: CSARDKTGAWTGELFF
cdr3_nt: TGCAGTGCTAGAGATAAAACGGGAGCATGGACCGGGGAGCTGTTTTTT